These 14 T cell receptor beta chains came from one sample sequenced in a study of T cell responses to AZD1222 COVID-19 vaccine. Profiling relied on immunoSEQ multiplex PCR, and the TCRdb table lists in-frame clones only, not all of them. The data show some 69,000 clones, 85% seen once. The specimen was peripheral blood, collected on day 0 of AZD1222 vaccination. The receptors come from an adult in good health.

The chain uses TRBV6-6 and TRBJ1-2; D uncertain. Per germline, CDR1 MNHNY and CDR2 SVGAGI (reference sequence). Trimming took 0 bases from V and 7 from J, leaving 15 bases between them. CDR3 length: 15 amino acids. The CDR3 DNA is TGTGCCAGCAGTTACTCGGGCAGGACTTCGGGTGGCTACACCTTC. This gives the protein CASSYSGRTSGGYTF.

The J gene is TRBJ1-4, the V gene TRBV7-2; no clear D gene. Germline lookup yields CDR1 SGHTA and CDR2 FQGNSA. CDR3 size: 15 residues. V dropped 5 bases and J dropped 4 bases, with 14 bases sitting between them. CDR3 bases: TGTGCCAGCAGCCCGGGAGGGCGTGTTAATGAAAAACTGTTTTTT. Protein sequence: CASSPGGRVNEKLFF.

The CDR3 here is CASSQDLRTTGKYF. In nucleotides, the CDR3 is TGCGCCAGCAGCCAAGATCTAAGGACTACCGGGAAGTACTTC. The rearrangement joins TRBV4-1 to TRBJ2-7; tentative D call: TRBD2 (6 bases). The germline V and J ends were trimmed by 0 bases and 11 bases, with 17 bases remaining between them. Germline lookup yields CDR1 MGHRA and CDR2 YSYEKL. The CDR3 has 14 amino acids.

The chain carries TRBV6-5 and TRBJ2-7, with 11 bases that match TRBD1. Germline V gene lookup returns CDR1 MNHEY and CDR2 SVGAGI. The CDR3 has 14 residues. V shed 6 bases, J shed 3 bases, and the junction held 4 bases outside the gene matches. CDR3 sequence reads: CASSWDRGGYEQYF. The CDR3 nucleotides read TGTGCCAGCAGCTGGGACAGGGGGGGCTACGAGCAGTACTTC.

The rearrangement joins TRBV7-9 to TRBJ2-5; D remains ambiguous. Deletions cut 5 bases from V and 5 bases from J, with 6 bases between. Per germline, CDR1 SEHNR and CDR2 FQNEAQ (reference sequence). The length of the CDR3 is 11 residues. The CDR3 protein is CASSPSETQYF. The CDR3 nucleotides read TGTGCCAGCAGCCCGAGTGAGACCCAGTACTTC.

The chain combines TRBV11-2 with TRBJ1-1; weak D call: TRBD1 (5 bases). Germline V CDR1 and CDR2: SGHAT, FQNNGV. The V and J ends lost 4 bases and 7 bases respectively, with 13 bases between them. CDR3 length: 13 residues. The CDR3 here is CASSSLQGFEAFF. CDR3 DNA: TGTGCCAGCAGCTCCCTTCAGGGCTTTGAAGCTTTCTTT.

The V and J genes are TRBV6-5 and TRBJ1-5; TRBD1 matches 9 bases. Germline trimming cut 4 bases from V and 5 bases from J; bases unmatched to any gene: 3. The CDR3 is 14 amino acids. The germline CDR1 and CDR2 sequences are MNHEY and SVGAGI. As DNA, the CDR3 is TGTGCCAGCAGTTTAGGACAGGGGTATCAGCCCCAGCATTTT. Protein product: CASSLGQGYQPQHF.

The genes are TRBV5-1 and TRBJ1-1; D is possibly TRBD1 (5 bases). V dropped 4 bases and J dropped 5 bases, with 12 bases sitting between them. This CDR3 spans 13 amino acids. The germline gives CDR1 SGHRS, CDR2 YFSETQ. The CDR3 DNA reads TGCGCCAGCAGCCCACTTGAGGGGACTGAAGCTTTCTTT. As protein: CASSPLEGTEAFF. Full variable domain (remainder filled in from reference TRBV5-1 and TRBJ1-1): KAGVTQTPRYLIKTRGQQVTLSCSPISGHRSVSWYQQTPGQGLQFLFEYFSETQRNKGNFPGRFSGRQFSNSRSEMNVSTLELGDSALYLCASSPLEGTEAFFGQGTRLTVV.

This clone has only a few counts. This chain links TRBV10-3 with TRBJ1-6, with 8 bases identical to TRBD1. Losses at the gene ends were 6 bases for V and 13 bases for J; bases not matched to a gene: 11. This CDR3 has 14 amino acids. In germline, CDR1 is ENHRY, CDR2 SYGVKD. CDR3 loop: CAISGGTGQSPLHF. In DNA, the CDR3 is TGTGCCATCAGCGGGGGGACAGGTCAATCGCCCCTCCACTTT.

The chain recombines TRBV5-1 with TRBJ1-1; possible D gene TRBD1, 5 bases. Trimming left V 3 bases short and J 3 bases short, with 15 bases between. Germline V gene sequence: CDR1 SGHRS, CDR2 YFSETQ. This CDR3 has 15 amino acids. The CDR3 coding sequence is TGCGCCAGCAGCTCTGAAGGAGGGGTTTACACTGAAGCTTTCTTT. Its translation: CASSSEGGVYTEAFF.

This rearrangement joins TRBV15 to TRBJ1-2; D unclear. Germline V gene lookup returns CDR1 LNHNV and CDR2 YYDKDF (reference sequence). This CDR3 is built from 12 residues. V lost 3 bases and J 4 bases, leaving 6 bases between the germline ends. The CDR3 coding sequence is TGTGCCACCAGCAGGGACTTCTATGGCTACACCTTC. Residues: CATSRDFYGYTF.

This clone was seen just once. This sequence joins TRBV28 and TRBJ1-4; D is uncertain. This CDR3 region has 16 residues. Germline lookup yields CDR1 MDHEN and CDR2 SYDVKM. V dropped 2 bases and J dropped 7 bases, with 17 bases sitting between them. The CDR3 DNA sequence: TGTGCCAGCAGTTTAGAGGCGGCCGCAGTAAGTGAAAAACTGTTTTTT. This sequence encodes CASSLEAAAVSEKLFF.

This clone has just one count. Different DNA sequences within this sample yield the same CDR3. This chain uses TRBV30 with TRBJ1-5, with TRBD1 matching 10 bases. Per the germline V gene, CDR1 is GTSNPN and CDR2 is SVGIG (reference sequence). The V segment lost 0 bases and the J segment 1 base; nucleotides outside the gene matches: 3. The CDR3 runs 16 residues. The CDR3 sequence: CAWSVGTGVSNQPQHF. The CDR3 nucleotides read TGTGCCTGGAGTGTCGGGACAGGGGTAAGCAATCAGCCCCAGCATTTT.

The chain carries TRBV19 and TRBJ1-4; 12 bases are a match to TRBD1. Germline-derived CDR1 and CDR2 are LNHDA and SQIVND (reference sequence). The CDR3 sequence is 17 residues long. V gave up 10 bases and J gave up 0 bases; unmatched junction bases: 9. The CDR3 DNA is TGTGCCACCCGGGACAGGGGGCGCGGGGCAACTAATGAAAAACTGTTTTTT. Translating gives CATRDRGRGATNEKLFF.